These 3 T cell receptor beta chains share one sample of origin, sequenced in a study of technical replicates of blood from a few donors. Measured with immunoSEQ multiplex PCR; TCRdb has only the in-frame clones, and not every one. In the table there are tens of thousands of clones, approximately 93% of which are singletons. Input material: T cells isolated from PBMCs. Receptors originate from a human donor in good health.

This clone was observed a single time. This sequence joins TRBV28 and TRBJ2-3, with D unclear. Germline CDR1 is MDHEN and CDR2 is SYDVKM. V was shortened by 5 bases and J by 4 bases, with 19 bases between the two germline ends. The CDR3 spans 16 residues. CDR3: CASSRSRPVFPDTQYF. For the CDR3, the DNA is TGTGCCAGCAGTCGAAGTCGCCCAGTTTTCCCAGATACGCAGTATTTT.

The V gene is TRBV7-8, the J gene TRBJ1-1; 7 positions match TRBD1. The germline gives CDR1 SGHVS, CDR2 FQNEAQ. The CDR3 has 15 amino acids. Trimming cost V 5 bases and J 4 bases; bases outside gene matches: 10. The CDR3 loop reads CASSPRQGGITEAFF. For the CDR3, the DNA is TGTGCCAGCAGCCCAAGGCAGGGGGGTATCACTGAAGCTTTCTTT.

The V call is TRBV14, the J call TRBJ2-2, with 13 bases fitting TRBD2. Germline V gives CDR1 SGHDN, CDR2 FVKESK. V gave up 4 bases and J gave up 4 bases; unmatched junction bases: 6. The length of the CDR3 is 17 residues. The CDR3 nucleotides read TGTGCCAGCAGCCCACTAGCGGGAGGGCCGAGCACCGGGGAGCTGTTTTTT. It codes for CASSPLAGGPSTGELFF.